The sequence of this TCR beta chain was determined in a study of OX40 agonist ivuxolimab in advanced cancers. Study overall: A male proportion of more than 75% was recorded, with mean age 60 years and range about 20 to 79. Study observations and caveats: The authors also found low normalized T-cell clonal expansion in some nonresponders.

The cohort excluded patients with autoimmune disease history or systemic immunosuppression. Note on this clone: The antigen remains undetermined.

Assay used: immunoSEQ multiplex PCR; TCRdb lists only in-frame clones, some missing. The table shows about 72,000 clones, with around 89% occurring only once. The origin of this receptor is an adult with an advanced solid tumor such as melanoma, head and neck, liver or kidney cancer. The starting material was CD4+ or CD8+ T cells sorted from blood, obtained in a trial of the OX40 agonist ivuxolimab.

The CDR3 DNA follows: TGTGCCAGCACTGCCTCAAACCGGGAGGGATTCTACGAGCAGTACTTC. Translation: CASTASNREGFYEQYF. The chain carries TRBV7-8 and TRBJ2-7, with TRBD2 matching 8 bases. The CDR3 extends over 16 amino acids. The germline V gene encodes CDR1 SGHVS and CDR2 FQNEAQ. Unmatched junction bases numbered 14, after V lost 7 bases and J lost 3 bases.